The 9 T cell receptor beta chains given below trace back to one sample, sequenced in a study of OX40 agonist ivuxolimab in advanced cancers. Libraries were built with the immunoSEQ multiplex PCR assay. The source is immuneACCESS, and TCRdb retained only in-frame sequences with V and J called. Part of the clones is not carried over; for the studies checked, unresolved V genes explain less than half of this, and the remainder is unexplained. The sample records about 60,000 clones, about 90% of which are singletons. The ten biggest clones cover 4% to 4.5% of the sample. Here the sequenced sample was CD4+ or CD8+ T cells sorted from blood, taken in a trial of the OX40 agonist ivuxolimab. These receptors all come from an adult with an advanced solid tumor such as melanoma, head and neck, liver or kidney cancer.

This clone was seen just once. This chain connects TRBV7-8 to TRBJ1-2; no clear D gene. The V gene lost 3 bases and the J gene lost 2 bases, with 10 bases spanning the gap. In germline, CDR1 is SGHVS, CDR2 FQNEAQ. There are 14 residues in the CDR3. CDR3 amino acids: CASSFAGQNYGYTF. The CDR3 bases are TGTGCCAGCAGCTTTGCGGGTCAGAACTATGGCTACACCTTC. The full variable domain, rest sourced from reference TRBV7-8 and TRBJ1-2, is GAGVSQSPRYKVAKRGQDVALRCDPISGHVSLFWYQQALGQGPEFLTYFQNEAQLDKSGLPSDRFFAERPEGSVSTLKIQRTQQEDSAVYLCASSFAGQNYGYTFGSGTRLTVV.

V gene TRBV7-9 combines with J gene TRBJ2-2; 7 bases fit TRBD2. Unmatched junction bases numbered 7, after V lost 2 bases and J lost 1 base. The germline V gene has CDR1 SEHNR and CDR2 FQNEAQ (reference sequence). The CDR3 contains 17 residues. The CDR3 coding sequence is TGTGCCAGCAGCTTACTCGTCGGGAGGCGGAACACCGGGGAGCTGTTTTTT. This translates into CASSLLVGRRNTGELFF.

The chain couples TRBV7-3 to TRBJ1-1; D may be TRBD1 (6 bases). The CDR3 has 19 amino acids. The V end lost 4 bases, the J end lost 6 bases, and 30 bases lay between the germline ends. The germline V gene has CDR1 SGHTA and CDR2 FQGTGA. In nucleotides, the CDR3 is TGTGCCAGCAGCTCCCGTCCGGCTCGACCCGGGGAAGGGGGGGCTGAAGCTTTCTTT. It codes for CASSSRPARPGEGGAEAFF.

The V gene is TRBV28, the J gene TRBJ1-2; 9 bases map to TRBD1. There are 12 residues in the CDR3. Looked up from germline, CDR1 is MDHEN and CDR2 is SYDVKM. With V trimmed by 11 bases and J by 7 bases, 8 bases remained unmatched. CDR3 amino acids: CAGLGDRAGYTF. The CDR3, as DNA: TGTGCCGGCCTTGGGGACAGGGCTGGCTACACCTTC.

The chain couples TRBV9 to TRBJ2-7, with D maybe TRBD1 (6 bases). The CDR3 is 14 amino acids. Per the germline V gene, CDR1 is SGDLS and CDR2 is YYNGEE. The germline V and J ends were trimmed by 3 bases and 5 bases, with 15 bases remaining between them. CDR3 DNA sequence: TGTGCCAGCAGCGCGGGGACACCCCTTGACGAGCAGTACTTC. Its translation is CASSAGTPLDEQYF.

The rearrangement links TRBV9 to TRBJ2-3; D is uncertain. Germline V gene data show CDR1 as SGDLS and CDR2 as YYNGEE. The ends were cut back, 0 bases at V and 3 bases at J, with 17 bases in the middle. This CDR3 region has 17 residues. CDR3 nucleotides: TGTGCCAGCAGCGTAGGGAAAGGCGGACCCTTGACAGATACGCAGTATTTT. Translation gives CASSVGKGGPLTDTQYF.

The genes are TRBV29-1 and TRBJ1-2; D is uncertain. This CDR3 is 12 amino acids long. Trimming pared 3 bases from V and 3 bases from J, leaving 8 bases between. Germline values: CDR1 SQVTM, CDR2 ANQGSEA. The CDR3: CSVEPGYYGYTF. In DNA, the CDR3 is TGCAGCGTTGAGCCAGGATACTATGGCTACACCTTC.

This sequence joins TRBV15 and TRBJ2-2, with D perhaps matching TRBD1 or TRBD2 (5 bases each). Deletions cut 5 bases from V and 6 bases from J, with 31 bases between. CDR3 length: 20 residues. Germline V CDR1 and CDR2: LNHNV, YYDKDF (reference sequence). Here the CDR3 DNA reads TGTGCCACCAGCCGCCTTGGGAGAATAGGGCAGGGCAGCCCCCCCGGGGAGCTGTTTTTT. Its translation is CATSRLGRIGQGSPPGELFF.

The chain uses TRBV4-3 and TRBJ2-3; the match to TRBD2 covers 7 bases. Trimming took 0 bases from V and 4 from J; bases not matched to a gene: 10. Germline loops: CDR1 LGHNA, CDR2 YSLEER. The CDR3 contains 17 residues. CDR3 residues: CASSQDRLAVLADTQYF. In nucleotides, the CDR3 is TGCGCCAGCAGCCAAGATCGACTAGCTGTTCTCGCAGATACGCAGTATTTT.